Listed below are T cell receptor beta chains from one sample, sequenced in a study of control samples from healthy donors and cancer patients. The method was immunoSEQ multiplex PCR; TCRdb's version includes in-frame clones alone and lacks a portion of them. Of about 160,000 clones in the sample, roughly 94% are singletons; the top ten hold around 13%. Sequenced: PBMCs. These receptor sequences come from a man aged 55 to 70 with colorectal cancer. Each CDR3 is given with its conserved first and last residue. D genes are given only for firm matches. Not every row has a clone size; where given, it reads once, few, many or a size class.

CDR3 DNA	CDR3 protein	V gene	D gene	clone size	J gene
TGTGCCAGCAGACCCGGGACAGGGTCCAACATTCAGTACTTC	CASRPGTGSNIQYF	TRBV6-4	TRBD1	NA	TRBJ2-4
TGTGCCAGCGGGCCCGCAGAGGGCCTCTTAGCTTTCTTT	CASGPAEGLLAFF	TRBV6-5	NA	NA	TRBJ1-1
TGTGCCAGCAGTAGGAGTGGTACTAACTATGGCTACACCTTC	CASSRSGTNYGYTF	TRBV6-5	NA	many	TRBJ1-2
TGTGCCATCAGTGCGACAGATAATCAGCCCCAGCATTTT	CAISATDNQPQHF	TRBV10-3	NA	NA	TRBJ1-5
TGTGCCAGCAGCCGGTTTACAGGGGGCAATCAGCCCCAGCATTTT	CASSRFTGGNQPQHF	TRBV7-8	TRBD1	NA	TRBJ1-5
TGTGCCAGCAGCTTGGAACAGAGGGAGACCCAGTACTTC	CASSLEQRETQYF	TRBV5-6	NA	NA	TRBJ2-5
TGTGCCAGCAGTTCCCAGGGGGCGGCCACTGAAGCTTTCTTT	CASSSQGAATEAFF	TRBV6-6	TRBD1	NA	TRBJ1-1
TGTGCCAGTAGTATGGTGACAGGGGACGAGCAGTACTTC	CASSMVTGDEQYF	TRBV19	TRBD1	NA	TRBJ2-7
TGCGCCAGCAGCCAAGATCGGGGCAGCTATAATTCACCCCTCCACTTT	CASSQDRGSYNSPLHF	TRBV4-1	NA	NA	TRBJ1-6
TGCGCCAGCAGCTACCAGGGTACTGGGGCCAACGTCCTGACTTTC	CASSYQGTGANVLTF	TRBV5-1	NA	NA	TRBJ2-6
TGTGCCAGCAGCAAAATCAAGCGGGGGCCGCAAGAGACCCAGTACTTC	CASSKIKRGPQETQYF	TRBV21-1	NA	NA	TRBJ2-5
TGTGCCAGCAGCTTGAGGGGAGGGGATTCACCCCTCCACTTT	CASSLRGGDSPLHF	TRBV5-6	NA	NA	TRBJ1-6
TGTGCCAGCAGGGGGACTAGCGGGTCGTACTTC	CASRGTSGSYF	TRBV12-3/TRBV12-4	TRBD2	NA	TRBJ2-5
TGTGCCATCAGTGGTTCTCGCGGGGGCAGGAACACTGAAGCTTTCTTT	CAISGSRGGRNTEAFF	TRBV10-3	NA	NA	TRBJ1-1
TGTGCCAGCAGTGTTTCCCGGAGGAGTTTCTTT	CASSVSRRSFF	TRBV2	NA	NA	TRBJ1-1
TGCGCCAGCAGCGCCGGGACGGTCCCTTTTTACGAGCAGTACTTC	CASSAGTVPFYEQYF	TRBV5-1	NA	NA	TRBJ2-7
TGTGCCTGGAGTGCTCTTCGGGGCGCGGGGAACACTGAAGCTTTCTTT	CAWSALRGAGNTEAFF	TRBV30	NA	NA	TRBJ1-1
TGTGCCTGGAGTGATCCAGGAGACCAAGAGACCCAGTACTTC	CAWSDPGDQETQYF	TRBV30	NA	NA	TRBJ2-5
TGCGCCAGCAGACAGGGGGCTGGGGAGCTGTTTTTT	CASRQGAGELFF	TRBV5-1	TRBD1	NA	TRBJ2-2
TGTGCCAGCAGCGGGACTAGCGGGGGTGAAAGCTACGAGCAGTACTTC	CASSGTSGGESYEQYF	TRBV5-4	TRBD2	NA	TRBJ2-7
TGTGCCAGCAGCCCCGACAGGGAAAAGGATGGCTACACCTTC	CASSPDREKDGYTF	TRBV5-5	TRBD1	NA	TRBJ1-2
TGCGCCAGCAGCCGAGGACTAGCGGGGGGTTCCTACGAGCAGTACTTC	CASSRGLAGGSYEQYF	TRBV4-1	TRBD2	NA	TRBJ2-7
TGTGCCAGCAGCTGGAGGGGGCGGAACACTGAAGCTTTCTTT	CASSWRGRNTEAFF	TRBV7-8	TRBD1	NA	TRBJ1-1
TGTGCCAGCAGCTGGGGGGGCCCCGGGGAGCTGTTTTTT	CASSWGGPGELFF	TRBV5-8	NA	NA	TRBJ2-2
TGTGCCAGCAGTTACTCTTATCTAGCGGGCCTTAATGAGCAGTTCTTC	CASSYSYLAGLNEQFF	TRBV6-5	TRBD2	once	TRBJ2-1
TGTGCCTGGAGGGAGCGGGGGTTAAATGAGCAGTTCTTC	CAWRERGLNEQFF	TRBV30	TRBD2	NA	TRBJ2-1
TGCGCCAGCAGCCAAGTTAGGGGTGAAAAACTGTTTTTT	CASSQVRGEKLFF	TRBV4-1	NA	NA	TRBJ1-4
TGTGCTATCGGACGTGGTCTATCGGACACCGGGGAGCTGTTTTTT	CAIGRGLSDTGELFF	TRBV30	NA	NA	TRBJ2-2
TGTGCCAGCAGCAGACAGGTGAACACTGAAGCTTTCTTT	CASSRQVNTEAFF	TRBV11-3	NA	NA	TRBJ1-1
TGCGCCAGCAGCCAAGAAGTAGCTAGAGAGTACACAGATACGCAGTATTTT	CASSQEVAREYTDTQYF	TRBV4-1	NA	NA	TRBJ2-3
TGCGCCAGCAGCTTGCCCCCTGCCAGGGGGAATACTGAAGCTTTCTTT	CASSLPPARGNTEAFF	TRBV5-1	TRBD1	NA	TRBJ1-1
TGTGCCAGCAGCCCGGAGGGGAGTCCCTACAATGAGCAGTTCTTC	CASSPEGSPYNEQFF	TRBV5-8	NA	NA	TRBJ2-1
TGTGCCAGCAGCGCCCTCACCGTGAGCAATCGCAGCTCCTATAATTCACCCCTCCACTTT	CASSALTVSNRSSYNSPLHF	TRBV21-1	NA	NA	TRBJ1-6
TGTGCCAGTAGTCCTCGGCAAACTAAAAGGGCTGAAGCTTTCTTT	CASSPRQTKRAEAFF	TRBV19	NA	NA	TRBJ1-1
TGTGCCAGTAGTATAGGGGGACAGGGGATCACTGAAGCTTTCTTT	CASSIGGQGITEAFF	TRBV19	TRBD1	NA	TRBJ1-1
TGCAGTGCTAGTGCAACTAGCGGGAGCACAGATACGCAGTATTTT	CSASATSGSTDTQYF	TRBV20-1	TRBD2	NA	TRBJ2-3
TGTGCCAGTAGTAGCGGACAGGGGGGAGATACGCAGTATTTT	CASSSGQGGDTQYF	TRBV19	TRBD1	once	TRBJ2-3
TGTGCCACCAGTGATTTGATGGAACGTAATGAAAAACTGTTTTTT	CATSDLMERNEKLFF	TRBV24-1	NA	NA	TRBJ1-4
TGTGCCAGCTCACCGCGCCCAGGGGGAGATGAAAAACTGTTTTTT	CASSPRPGGDEKLFF	TRBV18	TRBD1	NA	TRBJ1-4
TGTGCCAGCAGCTTAGGGACTCCCGGGTTGAACACTGAAGCTTTCTTT	CASSLGTPGLNTEAFF	TRBV7-6	NA	NA	TRBJ1-1
TGCGCCAGCAGCTTATCAACAGGGGGGAGCACAGATACGCAGTATTTT	CASSLSTGGSTDTQYF	TRBV5-1	TRBD1	NA	TRBJ2-3
TGTGCCTGGAGTGACGGGACTAGCGGGGATACGCAGTATTTT	CAWSDGTSGDTQYF	TRBV30	TRBD2	few	TRBJ2-3
TGTGCCAGTAGTATAGATCCCAGCCAGTTAGTTGGCTATGGCTACACCTTC	CASSIDPSQLVGYGYTF	TRBV19	NA	NA	TRBJ1-2
TGCGCCAGCAGCTTGTTCAGGGGAGTGGATGGCTACACCTTC	CASSLFRGVDGYTF	TRBV5-1	NA	NA	TRBJ1-2
TGTGCCATCAGTGAAGGGACAGGCAATCAGCCCCAGCATTTT	CAISEGTGNQPQHF	TRBV10-3	TRBD1	NA	TRBJ1-5
TGTGCCAGCAGTCAAAAGGAGGACAGGGGGAAGACCCAGTACTTC	CASSQKEDRGKTQYF	TRBV21-1	NA	NA	TRBJ2-5
TGCGCCAGCAGCCCAGAGGGTAGCGGCTCCACCGGGGAGCTGTTTTTT	CASSPEGSGSTGELFF	TRBV4-1	NA	NA	TRBJ2-2
TGTGCCAGTCGACGGACACCAAATAGCAATCAGCCCCAGCATTTT	CASRRTPNSNQPQHF	TRBV19	NA	once	TRBJ1-5
TGTGCTAGTGGTTTGGTCGGGACAGCCCCTATTTATGGCTACACCTTC	CASGLVGTAPIYGYTF	TRBV12-5	TRBD1	NA	TRBJ1-2
TGTGCTAGTGGTTTGGTAAAGGGGGCCCTCTATGGCTACACCTTC	CASGLVKGALYGYTF	TRBV12-5	TRBD1	NA	TRBJ1-2
TGCAGTGCTAGTCTAGGGGGCCATAGCAATCAGCCCCAGCATTTT	CSASLGGHSNQPQHF	TRBV20-1	TRBD1	NA	TRBJ1-5
TGTGCCAGCAGCTTAGTATCTGGGGTTGGAGATACGCAGTATTTT	CASSLVSGVGDTQYF	TRBV7-9	NA	NA	TRBJ2-3
TGTGCCAGCAGCTTGAAAAGGACCGAATCCTATAATTCACCCCTCCACTTT	CASSLKRTESYNSPLHF	TRBV5-6	NA	once	TRBJ1-6
TGTGCCAGCAAGGTTAGGAAAGAGACAGATACGCAGTATTTT	CASKVRKETDTQYF	TRBV6-5	NA	NA	TRBJ2-3
TGCAGCGTTGCGGTTCGGGGTCACGGTGAGCAGTACTTC	CSVAVRGHGEQYF	TRBV29-1	NA	once	TRBJ2-7
TGTGCCAGCAGCTTGAGGACAAGTACAGATACGCAGTATTTT	CASSLRTSTDTQYF	TRBV5-5	NA	NA	TRBJ2-3
TGTGCCAGCAGCTTAGCAGCTTGGCCCGGCGTGTCAGATACGCAGTATTTT	CASSLAAWPGVSDTQYF	TRBV7-9	NA	NA	TRBJ2-3
TGTGCCAGCAGCTCCCCCGGACATCGCCAAGAGACCCAGTACTTC	CASSSPGHRQETQYF	TRBV5-4	NA	NA	TRBJ2-5
TGTGCTAGTGGCCAGGGAGCGGGGGCCGCCCAGTACTTC	CASGQGAGAAQYF	TRBV12-5	TRBD2	NA	TRBJ2-5